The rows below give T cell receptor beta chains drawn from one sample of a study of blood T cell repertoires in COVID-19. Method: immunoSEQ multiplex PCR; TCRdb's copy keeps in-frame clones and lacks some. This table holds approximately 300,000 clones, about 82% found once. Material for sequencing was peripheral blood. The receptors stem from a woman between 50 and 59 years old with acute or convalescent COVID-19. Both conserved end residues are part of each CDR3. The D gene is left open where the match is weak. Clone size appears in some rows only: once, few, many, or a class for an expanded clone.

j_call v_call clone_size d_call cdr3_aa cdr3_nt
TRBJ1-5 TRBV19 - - CASRLEAHQPQHF TGTGCCAGTAGGTTGGAGGCGCATCAGCCCCAGCATTTT
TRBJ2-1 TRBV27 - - CASSLPREQFF TGTGCCAGCAGTTTACCCAGGGAGCAGTTCTTC
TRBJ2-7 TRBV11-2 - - CASSFGLRGRGYEQYF TGTGCCAGCAGCTTCGGTCTTAGGGGGAGAGGTTACGAGCAGTACTTC
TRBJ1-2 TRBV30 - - CAWSVGRSAYGYTF TGTGCCTGGAGTGTTGGCAGGTCTGCTTATGGCTACACCTTC
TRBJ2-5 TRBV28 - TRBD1 CASSPPPGDSKTQYF TGTGCCAGCAGTCCCCCCCCCGGGGACAGCAAGACCCAGTACTTC
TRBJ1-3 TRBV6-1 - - CASSDIQAGNTIYF TGTGCCAGCAGTGATATTCAGGCTGGAAACACCATATATTTT
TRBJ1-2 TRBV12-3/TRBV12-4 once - CASSLTDYGYTF TGTGCCAGCAGTTTAACAGACTATGGCTACACCTTC
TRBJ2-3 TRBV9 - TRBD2 CASSAVGLAGGGTDTQYF TGTGCCAGCAGCGCGGTGGGACTAGCGGGAGGGGGGACAGATACGCAGTATTTT
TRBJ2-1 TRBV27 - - CASSRGYNEQFF TGTGCCAGCAGCAGGGGCTACAATGAGCAGTTCTTC
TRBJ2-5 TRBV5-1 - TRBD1 CASSLDGTGHETQYF TGCGCCAGCAGCTTGGATGGGACAGGGCATGAGACCCAGTACTTC
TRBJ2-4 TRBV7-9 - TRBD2 CASSTGTSGELAKNIQYF TGTGCCAGCAGTACGGGGACTAGCGGGGAACTAGCCAAAAACATTCAGTACTTC
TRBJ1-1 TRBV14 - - CASSPRVSDTEAFF TGTGCCAGCAGCCCCAGGGTTTCCGACACTGAAGCTTTCTTT
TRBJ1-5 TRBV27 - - CASSFIRALGNQPQHF TGTGCCAGCAGTTTCATCAGGGCGTTGGGCAATCAGCCCCAGCATTTT
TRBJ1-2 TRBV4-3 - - CASSQGTVYGYTF TGCGCCAGCAGCCAAGGGACAGTCTATGGCTACACCTTC
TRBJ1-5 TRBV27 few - CASSLSWHSNQPQHF TGTGCCAGCAGTTTATCGTGGCATAGCAATCAGCCCCAGCATTTT
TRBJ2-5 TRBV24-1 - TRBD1 CATSDFYRGQETQYF TGTGCCACCAGTGATTTCTACAGGGGGCAAGAGACCCAGTACTTC
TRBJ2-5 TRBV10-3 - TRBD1 CAISRQGTETQYF TGTGCCATCAGCCGACAGGGGACAGAGACCCAGTACTTC
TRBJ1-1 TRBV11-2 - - CASSLQVMNTEAFF TGTGCCAGCAGTTTACAGGTCATGAACACTGAAGCTTTCTTT
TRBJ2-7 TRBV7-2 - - CASSTTGSSLYEQYF TGTGCCAGCAGTACCACAGGGTCCTCACTGTACGAGCAGTACTTC
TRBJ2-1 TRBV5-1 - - CASSLRTVSSNEQFF TGCGCCAGCAGCTTGCGGACAGTCTCTAGCAATGAGCAGTTCTTC
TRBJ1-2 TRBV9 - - CASSHPDWANYGYTF TGTGCCAGCAGCCACCCTGACTGGGCTAACTATGGCTACACCTTC
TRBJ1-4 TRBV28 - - CASRPDTGFNLNNEKLFF TGTGCCAGCAGACCTGATACAGGGTTCAACCTTAATAATGAAAAACTGTTTTTT